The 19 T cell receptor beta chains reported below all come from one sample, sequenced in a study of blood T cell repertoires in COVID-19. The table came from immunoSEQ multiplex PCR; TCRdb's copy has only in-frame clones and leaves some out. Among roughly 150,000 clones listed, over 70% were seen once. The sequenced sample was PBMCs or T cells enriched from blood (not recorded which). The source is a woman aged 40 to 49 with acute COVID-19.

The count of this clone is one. CDR3: CASSVGTGTGNTIYF. The DNA of the CDR3 is TGTGCCAGCAGCGTGGGGACAGGAACTGGAAACACCATATATTTT. The V and J genes are TRBV9 and TRBJ1-3; TRBD1 matches 8 bases. The length of the CDR3 is 15 residues. Germline V gene sequence: CDR1 SGDLS, CDR2 YYNGEE. V lost 2 bases to trimming and J lost 2 bases; unmatched junction nucleotides: 3.

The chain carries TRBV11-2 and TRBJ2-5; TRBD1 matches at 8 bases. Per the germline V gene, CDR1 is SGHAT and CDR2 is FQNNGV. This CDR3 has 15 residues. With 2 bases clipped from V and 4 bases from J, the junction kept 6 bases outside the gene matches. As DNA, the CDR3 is TGTGCCAGCAGCTTAACAACAGGGGGGCTAGAGACCCAGTACTTC. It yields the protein CASSLTTGGLETQYF.

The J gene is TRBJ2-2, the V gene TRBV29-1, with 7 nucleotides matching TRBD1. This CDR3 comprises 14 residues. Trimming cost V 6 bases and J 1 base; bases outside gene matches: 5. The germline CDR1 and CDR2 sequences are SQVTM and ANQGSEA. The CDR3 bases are TGCAGCGTGACAGGGACAGTGAACACCGGGGAGCTGTTTTTT. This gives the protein CSVTGTVNTGELFF.

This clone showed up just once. This CDR3 is CASSVGGRQETQYF. CDR3 DNA sequence: TGTGCCAGCAGCGTGGGGGGGCGGCAAGAGACCCAGTACTTC. This sequence joins TRBV11-3 and TRBJ2-5, with D possibly TRBD2 on 7 matching bases. Between the trimmed V and J ends, which lost 5 bases and 2 bases, there was a span of 12 bases. The CDR3 contains 14 residues. The germline CDR1 and CDR2 sequences are SGHNT and YENEEA.

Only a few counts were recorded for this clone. CDR3 nucleotide sequence: TGTGCCACCAGCATCCAAAAAGTGGGGCGCAGAGGGGAGCTGTTTTTT. Protein: CATSIQKVGRRGELFF. The V call is TRBV15, the J call TRBJ2-2; a possible D gene is TRBD1 (5 bases). CDR3 length: 16 amino acids. The V end lost 4 bases, the J end lost 8 bases, and 20 bases lay between the germline ends. Germline lookup yields CDR1 LNHNV and CDR2 YYDKDF (reference sequence).

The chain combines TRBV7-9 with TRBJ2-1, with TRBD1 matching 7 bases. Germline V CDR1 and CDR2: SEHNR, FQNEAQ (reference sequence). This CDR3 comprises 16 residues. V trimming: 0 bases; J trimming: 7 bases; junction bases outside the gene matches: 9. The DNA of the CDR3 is TGTGCCAGCAGCTTAGCGGGACAGCTTCGCCCTAATGAGCAGTTCTTC. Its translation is CASSLAGQLRPNEQFF.

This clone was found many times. CDR3 nucleotides: TGTGCCAGCAGCCCAACCGGAGGCTATACTACCGGGGAGCTGTTTTTT. Translating it yields CASSPTGGYTTGELFF. The rearrangement joins TRBV7-9 to TRBJ2-2; D is perhaps TRBD2 (5 bases). CDR1 and CDR2 from the germline V gene are SEHNR and FQNEAQ (reference sequence). The CDR3 contains 16 residues. Trimming took 5 bases from V and 5 from J, leaving 18 bases between them.

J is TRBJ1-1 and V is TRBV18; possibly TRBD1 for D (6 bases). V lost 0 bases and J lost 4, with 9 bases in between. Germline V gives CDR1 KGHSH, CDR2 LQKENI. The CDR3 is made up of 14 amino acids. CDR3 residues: CASSPPQGSTEAFF. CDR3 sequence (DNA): TGTGCCAGCTCACCACCGCAGGGGAGCACTGAAGCTTTCTTT.

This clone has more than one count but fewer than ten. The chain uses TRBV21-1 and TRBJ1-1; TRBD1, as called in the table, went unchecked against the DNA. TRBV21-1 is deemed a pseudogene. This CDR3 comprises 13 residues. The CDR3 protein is CASSGQGKTEAFF. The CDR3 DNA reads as TGTGCCAGCTCCGGACAGGGTAAAACTGAAGCTTTCTTT.

DNA of the CDR3: TGCGCCAGCAGCTTGGAGGGACTGGACTACGAGCAGTACTTC. Translation: CASSLEGLDYEQYF. The chain has TRBV5-1 and TRBJ2-7; D is possibly TRBD2 (6 bases). V was shortened by 0 bases and J by 3 bases, with 10 bases between the two germline ends. CDR3 length: 14 residues. Germline loops: CDR1 SGHRS, CDR2 YFSETQ.

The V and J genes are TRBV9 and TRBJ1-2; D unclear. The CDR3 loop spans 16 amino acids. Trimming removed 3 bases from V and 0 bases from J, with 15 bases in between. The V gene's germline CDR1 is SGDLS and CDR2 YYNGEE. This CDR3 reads CASSGAHAATNYGYTF. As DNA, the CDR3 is TGTGCCAGCAGCGGAGCACACGCGGCCACTAACTATGGCTACACCTTC.

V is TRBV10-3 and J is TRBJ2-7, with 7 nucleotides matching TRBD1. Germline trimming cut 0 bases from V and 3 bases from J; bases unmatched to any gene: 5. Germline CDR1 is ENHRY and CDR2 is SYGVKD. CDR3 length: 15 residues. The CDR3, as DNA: TGTGCCATCAGTGAGTCGTTAGGGGGCAGCTACGAGCAGTACTTC. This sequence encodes CAISESLGGSYEQYF.

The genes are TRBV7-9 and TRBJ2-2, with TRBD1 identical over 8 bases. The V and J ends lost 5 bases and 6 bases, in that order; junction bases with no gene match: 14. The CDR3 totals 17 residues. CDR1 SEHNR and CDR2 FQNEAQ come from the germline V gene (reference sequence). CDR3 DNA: TGTGCCAGCAGCCCGGGGCGGCAGGGGGCGGTCGCCGGGGAGCTGTTTTTT. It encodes CASSPGRQGAVAGELFF.

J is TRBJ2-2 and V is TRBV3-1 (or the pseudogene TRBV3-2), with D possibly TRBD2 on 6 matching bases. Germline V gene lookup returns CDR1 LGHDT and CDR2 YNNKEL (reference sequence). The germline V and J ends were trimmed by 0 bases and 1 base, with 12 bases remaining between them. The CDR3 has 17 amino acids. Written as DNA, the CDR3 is TGTGCCAGCAGCCAAGATATGGGGGGAGGGAACACCGGGGAGCTGTTTTTT. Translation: CASSQDMGGGNTGELFF.

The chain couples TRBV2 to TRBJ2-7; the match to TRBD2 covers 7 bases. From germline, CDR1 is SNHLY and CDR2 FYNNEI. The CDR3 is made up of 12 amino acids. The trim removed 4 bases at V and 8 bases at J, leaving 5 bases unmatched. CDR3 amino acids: CASSVGLVKQYV. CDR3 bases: TGTGCCAGCAGTGTAGGACTAGTGAAGCAGTACGTC.

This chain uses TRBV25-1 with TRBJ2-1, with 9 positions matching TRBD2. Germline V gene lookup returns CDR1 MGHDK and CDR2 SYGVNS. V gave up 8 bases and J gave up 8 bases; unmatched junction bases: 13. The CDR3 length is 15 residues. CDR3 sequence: CASRARGRVSDEQFF. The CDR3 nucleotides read TGTGCCAGCCGCGCCCGCGGGAGGGTCTCAGATGAGCAGTTCTTC.

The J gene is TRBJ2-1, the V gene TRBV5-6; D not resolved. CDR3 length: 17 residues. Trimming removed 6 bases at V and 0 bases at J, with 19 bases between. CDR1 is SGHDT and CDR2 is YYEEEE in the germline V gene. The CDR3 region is CASTLQSVRLSYNEQFF. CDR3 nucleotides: TGTGCCAGCACACTCCAATCGGTCAGACTCTCCTACAATGAGCAGTTCTTC.

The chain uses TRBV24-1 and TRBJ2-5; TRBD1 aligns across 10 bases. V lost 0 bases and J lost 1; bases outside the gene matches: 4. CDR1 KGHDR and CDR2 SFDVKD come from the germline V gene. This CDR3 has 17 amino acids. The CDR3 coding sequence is TGTGCCACCAGTGATTTGGTGACAGGGGGCGGCCAAGAGACCCAGTACTTC. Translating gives CATSDLVTGGGQETQYF.

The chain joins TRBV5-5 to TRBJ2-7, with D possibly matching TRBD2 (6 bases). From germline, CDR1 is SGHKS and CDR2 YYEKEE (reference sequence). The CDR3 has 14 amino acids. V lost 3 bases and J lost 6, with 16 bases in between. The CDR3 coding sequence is TGTGCCAGCAGCTATCCGGGACTCCCTATCGAGCAGTACGTC. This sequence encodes CASSYPGLPIEQYV.